The next 11 T cell receptor beta chains were all read from a single sample in a study of vaccination effects on CD4 cells after COVID-19. This table comes from immunoSEQ multiplex PCR, and its TCRdb copy is limited to in-frame clones, with some not included. The sample contains some 27,000 clones, more than 60% of which appear only once. For these receptors, no antigen is known. Before sequencing took place, the ViraFEST assay used viral peptide pools to expand antigen-specific CD4+ T cells. Culturing for around ten days preceded CD4+ T cell isolation. The participants, recipients of two vaccine doses, got either BNT162b2 or mRNA-1273. Sequenced here: CD4+ T cells from PBMCs cultured with HCoV-NL63 spike peptides, sampled after COVID-19 vaccination. The receptor source for this set is a human donor who received a COVID-19 vaccine.

The CDR3 nucleotides read TGTGCCAGCAGCTCCACAAACCTAGGGGACGAGCAGTACTTC. Amino acids: CASSSTNLGDEQYF. This rearrangement joins TRBV7-8 to TRBJ2-7, with D tentatively TRBD1 (5 bases). CDR1 is SGHVS and CDR2 is FQNEAQ in the germline V gene. V shed 4 bases and J shed 5 bases, with 15 bases lying between them. This CDR3 region has 14 residues.

The rearrangement uses TRBV5-1 and TRBJ2-2; TRBD2 agrees at 11 bases. Germline V gene lookup returns CDR1 SGHRS and CDR2 YFSETQ. CDR3 length: 18 residues. V gave up 4 bases and J gave up 7 bases; unmatched junction bases: 15. The CDR3 coding sequence is TGCGCCAGCAGCACCCTGATTACTAGCGGGAGAGCGGACGGGGAGCTGTTTTTT. Translating it yields CASSTLITSGRADGELFF.

The chain joins TRBV7-8 to TRBJ1-5, with unresolved D. This CDR3 contains 15 residues. With 6 bases removed from V and 0 bases from J, the gap between germline ends came to 12 bases. Germline assignment: CDR1 SGHVS and CDR2 FQNEAQ. The CDR3 DNA reads TGTGCCAGCAGTGGCGGACGGCTTAGCAATCAGCCCCAGCATTTT. Its protein is CASSGGRLSNQPQHF.

The V and J genes are TRBV28 and TRBJ2-2, with 11 bases identical to TRBD2. The germline gives CDR1 MDHEN, CDR2 SYDVKM. With 4 bases clipped from V and 1 base from J, the junction kept 5 bases outside the gene matches. This CDR3 has 17 amino acids. As DNA, the CDR3 is TGTGCCAGCAGTTCACTGACTAGCGGGATGAACACCGGGGAGCTGTTTTTT. It yields the protein CASSSLTSGMNTGELFF.

This sequence joins TRBV9 and TRBJ1-4; a weak D match, TRBD1 (6 bases). V was clipped by 4 bases and J by 6 bases, with 10 bases between them. The V gene's germline CDR1 is SGDLS and CDR2 YYNGEE. CDR3 size: 13 residues. The CDR3 region is CASSYEGDEKLFF. CDR3 bases: TGTGCCAGCAGCTACGAGGGGGATGAAAAACTGTTTTTT.

This clone was seen a handful of times. The chain combines TRBV29-1 with TRBJ2-7, with 13 bases identical to TRBD2. V dropped 3 bases and J dropped 5; count of bases not matched to a gene: 13. The CDR3 totals 17 residues. Germline values: CDR1 SQVTM, CDR2 ANQGSEA. Here the CDR3 DNA reads TGCAGCGTTGAGGTGCGTACGGGACTAGCGGGATCCCACGAGCAGTACTTC. Translated, it gives CSVEVRTGLAGSHEQYF.

This clone was picked up a small number of times. V is TRBV5-1 and J is TRBJ2-7; 10 nucleotides line up with TRBD1. J was trimmed by 5 bases and V by 0 bases; bases with no gene match: 5. Germline V gives CDR1 SGHRS, CDR2 YFSETQ. The CDR3 has 15 amino acids. The CDR3 reads CASSLGDRGNNEQYF. DNA for the CDR3: TGCGCCAGCAGCTTGGGGGACAGGGGTAACAACGAGCAGTACTTC. Full variable domain (outside the CDR3, taken from reference TRBV5-1 and TRBJ2-7): KAGVTQTPRYLIKTRGQQVTLSCSPISGHRSVSWYQQTPGQGLQFLFEYFSETQRNKGNFPGRFSGRQFSNSRSEMNVSTLELGDSALYLCASSLGDRGNNEQYFGPGTRLTVT.

This clone showed up just once. The chain couples TRBV19 to TRBJ2-3; TRBD2 matches 12 bases. CDR1 is LNHDA, CDR2 SQIVND, per germline (reference sequence). The V gene end was trimmed by 5 bases and the J gene end by 4 bases; junction bases not matched to a gene: 7. The CDR3 has 16 residues. The CDR3 DNA reads as TGTGCCAGTAGTTCCGGGCTAGCGGGGGGGGCAGATACGCAGTATTTT. It translates to CASSSGLAGGADTQYF.

A few counts support this clone. V gene TRBV3-1 (or the pseudogene TRBV3-2) combines with J gene TRBJ2-1; D remains unclear. The CDR3 covers 12 residues. V shed 1 base and J shed 8 bases, with 6 bases lying between them. Germline-derived CDR1 and CDR2 are LGHDT and YNNKEL (reference sequence). The CDR3 nucleotides read TGTGCCAGCAGCCAAGGTTCGGATGAGCAGTTCTTC. This translates into CASSQGSDEQFF.

The chain combines TRBV3-1 (or the pseudogene TRBV3-2) with TRBJ2-7; no clear D gene. Looked up from germline, CDR1 is LGHDT and CDR2 is YNNKEL (reference sequence). V gave up 3 bases and J gave up 0 bases, with 12 bases separating them. CDR3 length equals 15 residues. CDR3 nucleotide sequence: TGTGCCAGCAGCCAGGGCGGCCTGAGCTCCTACGAGCAGTACTTC. It encodes CASSQGGLSSYEQYF.

The chain carries TRBV11-3 and TRBJ2-1; D is undetermined. V was clipped by 4 bases and J by 7 bases, with 11 bases between them. CDR3 length equals 13 residues. The germline V gene encodes CDR1 SGHNT and CDR2 YENEEA. The CDR3 DNA reads as TGTGCCAGCAGCTCCGGACGTCGGAATGAGCAGTTCTTC. As protein: CASSSGRRNEQFF.